These 9 T cell receptor beta chains were all obtained from the same sample, sequenced in a study of PD-1 blockade in classical Hodgkin lymphoma. Documented time point: cycle 4 day 1 (C4D1), after about 6 weeks of nivolumab. Every patient relapsed after autologous stem cell transplantation, and brentuximab vedotin exposure varied. TCRdb's table, derived via immunoSEQ multiplex PCR, lists solely in-frame clones and lacks some. The sample records some 53,000 clones, approximately 89% being singletons. The source was peripheral blood mononuclear cells (PBMCs), collected before the fourth cycle of nivolumab. The origin of the receptors is a human donor with classical Hodgkin lymphoma.

The rearrangement joins TRBV29-1 to TRBJ2-1, with TRBD1 matching over 8 bases. Germline V gives CDR1 SQVTM, CDR2 ANQGSEA. J gave up 4 bases and V 6 bases, and 8 bases lay outside the gene matches. The CDR3 contains 14 residues. DNA for the CDR3: TGCAGCGTAAACGGACAGGGTTCTTACAATGAGCAGTTCTTC. It yields the protein CSVNGQGSYNEQFF.

The table lists this clone with a few counts. V usage is TRBV27 and J usage is TRBJ2-7, with D perhaps matching TRBD1 or TRBD2 (5 bases each). Germline CDR1 MNHEY, CDR2 SMNVEV (reference sequence). There are 13 residues in the CDR3. Trimming left V 3 bases short and J 5 bases short, with 11 bases between. CDR3 DNA sequence: TGTGCCAGCAGTTTCGGGGCCAGTAACGAGCAGTACTTC. It encodes CASSFGASNEQYF.

The V gene is TRBV10-3, the J gene TRBJ2-7; 14 bases are shared with TRBD2. The CDR3 runs to 13 residues. With V trimmed by 9 bases and J by 4 bases, 2 bases remained unmatched. The germline V gene encodes CDR1 ENHRY and CDR2 SYGVKD. CDR3 DNA: TGTGCCATAGGGACTAGCGGGAGTTACGAGCAGTACTTC. It translates to CAIGTSGSYEQYF.

The chain recombines TRBV6-1 with TRBJ1-2; the D gene is possibly TRBD1 (6 bases). Trimming removed 3 bases from V and 7 bases from J, with 12 bases in between. The CDR3 runs 13 residues. Germline CDR1 is MNHNS and CDR2 is SASEGT. In DNA, the CDR3 is TGTGCCAGCAGTGAGCAGGGGAGTGCTGGCTACACCTTC. As protein: CASSEQGSAGYTF.

The chain has TRBV19 and TRBJ2-7; 7 bases agree with TRBD1. CDR1 is LNHDA, CDR2 SQIVND, per germline (reference sequence). After removal of 10 bases from V and 4 bases from J, the junction contained 4 bases not matched to a gene. The length of the CDR3 is 11 residues. The CDR3 DNA reads TGTGCCACCAGGGGGTTGTACGAGCAGTACTTC. Its protein is CATRGLYEQYF.

This sequence joins TRBV4-3 and TRBJ2-7; a weak D match, TRBD2 (5 bases). The CDR3 extends over 14 amino acids. Germline assignment: CDR1 LGHNA and CDR2 YSLEER. Trimming cost V 1 base and J 3 bases, with 10 bases left between them. This CDR3 reads CASSQGRANYEQYF. CDR3 coding DNA: TGCGCCAGCAGCCAAGGGCGGGCCAACTACGAGCAGTACTTC.

The rearrangement uses TRBV5-1 and TRBJ2-3; 9 bases agree with TRBD1. CDR3 size: 15 residues. V trimming: 4 bases; J trimming: 1 base; junction bases outside the gene matches: 4. Per germline, CDR1 SGHRS and CDR2 YFSETQ. The CDR3 region has the DNA TGCGCCAGCAGCGAACAGGGGGCCGGCACAGATACGCAGTATTTT. The encoded protein is CASSEQGAGTDTQYF.

J is TRBJ1-4 and V is TRBV28; maybe TRBD1 (5 bases). This CDR3 is built from 14 residues. Germline V gene lookup returns CDR1 MDHEN and CDR2 SYDVKM. Trimming pared 10 bases from V and 8 bases from J, leaving 20 bases between. The CDR3 sequence is CATASVGEEEKLFF. The CDR3 nucleotides are TGTGCCACAGCCAGCGTGGGGGAAGAAGAAAAACTGTTTTTT. The whole variable domain, filled in from reference TRBV28 and TRBJ1-4, reads DVKVTQSSRYLVKRTGEKVFLECVQDMDHENMFWYRQDPGLGLRLIYFSYDVKMKEKGDIPEGYSVSREKKERFSLILESASTNQTSMYLCATASVGEEEKLFFGSGTQLSVL.

As DNA, the CDR3 is TGCGCCAGCAGCGGGGTCTTGTTTACACGGGGGGCCCACCACACTGAAGCTTTCTTT. Translation gives CASSGVLFTRGAHHTEAFF. The chain joins TRBV4-1 to TRBJ1-1; possibly TRBD1 for D (6 bases). The germline CDR1 and CDR2 sequences are MGHRA and YSYEKL. The length of the CDR3 is 19 residues. V dropped 5 bases and J dropped 3 bases, with 28 bases sitting between them.